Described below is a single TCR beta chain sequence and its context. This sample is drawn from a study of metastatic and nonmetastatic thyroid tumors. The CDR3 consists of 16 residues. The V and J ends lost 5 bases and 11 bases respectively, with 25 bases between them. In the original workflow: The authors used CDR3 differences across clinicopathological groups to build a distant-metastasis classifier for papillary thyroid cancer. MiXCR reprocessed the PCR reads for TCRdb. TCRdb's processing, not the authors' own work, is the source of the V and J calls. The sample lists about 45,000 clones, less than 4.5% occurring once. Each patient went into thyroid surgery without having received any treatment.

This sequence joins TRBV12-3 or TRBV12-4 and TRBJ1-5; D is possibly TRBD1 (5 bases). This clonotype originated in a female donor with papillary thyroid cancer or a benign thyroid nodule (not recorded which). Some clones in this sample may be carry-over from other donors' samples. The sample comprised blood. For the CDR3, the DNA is TGTGCCAGCAGTCCCCCTGGGGCCGGCTACGGGGAGACCCAGCATTTT. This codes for CASSPPGAGYGETQHF.